Here is one T cell receptor (beta chain) with its context. The CDR3 runs 13 residues. In germline, CDR1 is LGHNT, CDR2 FRNRAP. It was by 5'RACE template switching with UMIs that TCR beta cDNA was made. TCRdb processed the 5' RACE reads again and assigns one entry to each CDR3 protein, with no DNA. Its table lists about 380,000 distinct CDR3 sequences. These data originate in a study of T cells expressing NK-cell markers. This TCR derives from a man aged 18-69 years in good health. Sample: blood T cells: a sorted CD56 or NKG2C T cell subset, CD4+ or CD8+ T cells, or bulk PBMC T cells (not recorded which). The chain links TRBV12-5 to TRBJ2-1; checking the TCRdb D call of TRBD1 is not possible without DNA. The chain's CDR3 is CASGGNRVHEQFF.